The 23 T cell receptor beta chains presented below share a single source sample, sequenced in a study of blood T cell repertoires in COVID-19. Profiling relied on immunoSEQ multiplex PCR, and the TCRdb table lists in-frame clones only, not all of them. The table includes around 170,000 clones, 70% to 90% detected once. Material for sequencing was peripheral blood. The source is a man aged 60 to 75 with COVID-19, enrolled during active disease.

This clone is a singleton in its sample. The chain has TRBV6-5 and TRBJ2-7; possible D gene TRBD2, 6 bases. The CDR3 has 14 amino acids. Per the germline V gene, CDR1 is MNHEY and CDR2 is SVGAGI. Deletions cut 7 bases from V and 5 bases from J, with 18 bases between. The CDR3 coding sequence is TGTGCCAGCACAATAAGGGGCGGGAACCACGAGCAGTACTTC. Its translation is CASTIRGGNHEQYF.

The V and J genes are TRBV6-5 and TRBJ2-3; the D is unclear. V lost 6 bases and J lost 8, with 18 bases in between. The CDR3 spans 14 residues. Germline CDR1 is MNHEY and CDR2 is SVGAGI. The CDR3 region has the DNA TGTGCCAGCAGCCCGGATCAACTTGGCGGTACGCAGTATTTT. This codes for CASSPDQLGGTQYF.

This clone was observed once. V usage is TRBV19 and J usage is TRBJ2-1, with TRBD2 matching over 7 bases. V shed 6 bases, J shed 0 bases, and the junction held 8 bases outside the gene matches. The CDR3 spans 16 residues. CDR1 LNHDA and CDR2 SQIVND come from the germline V gene (reference sequence). DNA for the CDR3: TGTGCCAGTAGACCCCTAGGCGGGAGCTCCTACAATGAGCAGTTCTTC. Protein: CASRPLGGSSYNEQFF. Variable domain in full (rest from reference TRBV19 and TRBJ2-1): DGGITQSPKYLFRKEGQNVTLSCEQNLNHDAMYWYRQDPGQGLRLIYYSQIVNDFQKGDIAEGYSVSREKKESFPLTVTSAQKNPTAFYLCASRPLGGSSYNEQFFGPGTRLTVL.

V and J are TRBV19 and TRBJ1-3, with TRBD1 as a possible D gene (5 bases). V was trimmed by 5 bases and J by 0 bases, leaving 14 bases between them. The CDR3 extends over 16 amino acids. Germline CDR1 LNHDA, CDR2 SQIVND (reference sequence). The CDR3 bases are TGTGCCAGTAGTCTGGCGATCGACAGCTCTGGAAACACCATATATTTT. It is translated as CASSLAIDSSGNTIYF. Full variable domain (missing parts from reference TRBV19 and TRBJ1-3): DGGITQSPKYLFRKEGQNVTLSCEQNLNHDAMYWYRQDPGQGLRLIYYSQIVNDFQKGDIAEGYSVSREKKESFPLTVTSAQKNPTAFYLCASSLAIDSSGNTIYFGEGSWLTVV.

The CDR3 DNA reads TGTGCCAGTAGTATTTCGTTCAACACCATATATTTT. It codes for CASSISFNTIYF. The rearrangement links TRBV19 to TRBJ1-3; D not resolved. Trimming cost V 3 bases and J 7 bases, with 7 bases left between them. The germline V gene has CDR1 LNHDA and CDR2 SQIVND (reference sequence). The CDR3 contains 12 residues.

The rearrangement uses TRBV2 and TRBJ2-4; 11 bases align to TRBD1. The V gene end was trimmed by 7 bases and the J gene end by 1 base; junction bases not matched to a gene: 9. CDR3 length: 17 amino acids. Germline CDR1 is SNHLY and CDR2 is FYNNEI. The CDR3 bases are TGTGCCAGCATTTGGACCCGGGACAGGGGGGCCAAAAACATTCAGTACTTC. Encoded protein: CASIWTRDRGAKNIQYF.

This chain joins TRBV3-1 (or the pseudogene TRBV3-2) and TRBJ1-6; the D gene is possibly TRBD1 (5 bases). Trimming pared 3 bases from V and 7 bases from J, leaving 13 bases between. The CDR3 covers 15 residues. Germline CDR1 reads LGHDT; CDR2 reads YNNKEL (reference sequence). The CDR3 DNA reads TGTGCCAGCAGCCACCAGACAGTGACCAATTCACCCCTCCACTTT. Translating it yields CASSHQTVTNSPLHF.

The chain recombines TRBV5-1 with TRBJ1-4, with D perhaps matching TRBD1 (6 bases). Trimming left V 4 bases short and J 3 bases short, with 13 bases between. Per the germline V gene, CDR1 is SGHRS and CDR2 is YFSETQ. The CDR3 consists of 15 residues. DNA of the CDR3: TGCGCCAGCAGCCCAGTGACAGGTGCTAATGAAAAACTGTTTTTT. Protein sequence: CASSPVTGANEKLFF.

This clone was seen just once. The V call is TRBV5-5, the J call TRBJ2-7; possible D gene TRBD2, 5 bases. Looked up from germline, CDR1 is SGHKS and CDR2 is YYEKEE (reference sequence). Trimming removed 1 base at V and 1 base at J, with 21 bases between. The CDR3 has 18 residues. CDR3 residues: CASSLIGGMATGSYEQYF. The DNA for the CDR3 is TGTGCCAGCAGCTTGATAGGAGGTATGGCAACGGGATCCTACGAGCAGTACTTC. The whole variable domain, filled in from reference TRBV5-5 and TRBJ2-7, reads DAGVTQSPTHLIKTRGQQVTLRCSPISGHKSVSWYQQVLGQGPQFIFQYYEKEERGRGNFPDRFSARQFPNYSSELNVNALLLGDSALYLCASSLIGGMATGSYEQYFGPGTRLTVT.

V gene TRBV9 combines with J gene TRBJ1-5; 10 positions agree with TRBD1. The length of the CDR3 is 16 residues. J lost 2 bases, V lost 0 bases, and 2 bases had no gene match. Germline V gene lookup returns CDR1 SGDLS and CDR2 YYNGEE. The CDR3 sequence is CASSVDGQGGNQPQHF. Written as DNA, the CDR3 is TGTGCCAGCAGCGTAGATGGACAGGGGGGCAATCAGCCCCAGCATTTT.

CDR3 in amino acids: CASSLSGILSETQYF. The CDR3 DNA sequence: TGTGCCAGCAGCTTATCAGGGATTTTGTCGGAGACCCAGTACTTC. V gene TRBV7-3 combines with J gene TRBJ2-5, with D perhaps TRBD1 (5 bases). Trimming removed 2 bases from V and 5 bases from J, with 15 bases in between. The CDR3 is 15 amino acids. Germline loops: CDR1 SGHTA, CDR2 FQGTGA. The complete variable domain, with remaining parts taken from reference TRBV7-3 and TRBJ2-5, reads GAGVSQTPSNKVTEKGKYVELRCDPISGHTALYWYRQSLGQGPEFLIYFQGTGAADDSGLPNDRFFAVRPEGSVSTLKIQRTERGDSAVYLCASSLSGILSETQYFGPGTRLLVL.

This clone was observed a single time. The V gene is TRBV6-2 or TRBV6-3, the J gene TRBJ1-1; no definite D call. The CDR3 covers 15 residues. The V end lost 4 bases, the J end lost 3 bases, and 15 bases lay between the germline ends. Germline CDR1 MNHEY, CDR2 SVGEGT. The CDR3 DNA sequence: TGTGCCAGCAGTTCCTTTGGAGGAGCTCACACTGAAGCTTTCTTT. As protein: CASSSFGGAHTEAFF.

The chain recombines TRBV28 with TRBJ1-3; no definite D call. Germline V lookup: CDR1 MDHEN, CDR2 SYDVKM. The CDR3 sequence is 14 residues long. Trimming cost V 7 bases and J 4 bases, with 14 bases left between them. The CDR3 spells CASKASLEGNTIYF. CDR3 nucleotides: TGTGCCAGCAAGGCGTCGTTGGAGGGAAACACCATATATTTT. The variable domain in full, with the rest retrieved from reference TRBV28 and TRBJ1-3, is DVKVTQSSRYLVKRTGEKVFLECVQDMDHENMFWYRQDPGLGLRLIYFSYDVKMKEKGDIPEGYSVSREKKERFSLILESASTNQTSMYLCASKASLEGNTIYFGEGSWLTVV.

This clone was counted between two and nine times. The chain recombines TRBV4-1 with TRBJ1-2; 10 bases are shared with TRBD1. Germline assignment: CDR1 MGHRA and CDR2 YSYEKL. V shed 1 base, J shed 0 bases, and the junction held 11 bases outside the gene matches. This CDR3 region has 19 residues. CDR3 in amino acids: CASSQGLLGQGTANYGYTF. The CDR3 nucleotides read TGCGCCAGCAGCCAAGGATTACTGGGACAGGGGACCGCTAACTATGGCTACACCTTC.

This clone was seen only once. The rearrangement links TRBV2 to TRBJ2-5; 9 bases are a match to TRBD1. CDR1 SNHLY and CDR2 FYNNEI come from the germline V gene. This CDR3 region has 15 residues. With V trimmed by 5 bases and J by 5 bases, 9 bases remained unmatched. The CDR3 loop is CASSPGTGFVETQYF. In DNA, the CDR3 is TGTGCCAGCAGTCCCGGGACAGGGTTCGTTGAGACCCAGTACTTC.

This chain links TRBV6-5 with TRBJ1-2, with D possibly matching TRBD1 (6 bases). CDR1 is MNHEY and CDR2 is SVGAGI in the germline V gene. The CDR3 is 14 amino acids. The V and J ends lost 2 bases and 4 bases respectively, with 11 bases between them. The CDR3 is CASSYTGGGYGYTF. The DNA of the CDR3 is TGTGCCAGCAGTTACACTGGGGGCGGCTATGGCTACACCTTC.

The count of this clone is one. This chain uses TRBV6-5 with TRBJ2-3; 12 nucleotides line up with TRBD2. V gave up 7 bases and J gave up 5 bases; unmatched junction bases: 7. CDR3 size: 15 residues. Germline V gives CDR1 MNHEY, CDR2 SVGAGI. The CDR3 loop is CASNLAGGRVDTQYF. CDR3 in DNA: TGTGCCAGCAACCTAGCGGGGGGGCGGGTAGATACGCAGTATTTT.

This chain joins TRBV28 and TRBJ1-4, with 8 bases lining up with TRBD1. The V gene end was trimmed by 3 bases and the J gene end by 7 bases; junction bases not matched to a gene: 7. CDR1 is MDHEN and CDR2 is SYDVKM in the germline V gene. This CDR3 comprises 15 residues. CDR3 bases: TGTGCCAGCAGTTTGGGCGGGACAGGCGGTGAAAAACTGTTTTTT. It codes for CASSLGGTGGEKLFF.

This rearrangement joins TRBV5-5 to TRBJ2-2, with TRBD1 identical over 8 bases. The CDR3 loop spans 17 amino acids. Germline V gene sequence: CDR1 SGHKS, CDR2 YYEKEE (reference sequence). V shed 4 bases, J shed 6 bases, and the junction held 14 bases outside the gene matches. As DNA, the CDR3 is TGTGCCAGCAGCATATCCTCGACAGGGGAAGGGTCCGGGGAGCTGTTTTTT. This codes for CASSISSTGEGSGELFF. Full variable domain (rest looked up from reference TRBV5-5 and TRBJ2-2): DAGVTQSPTHLIKTRGQQVTLRCSPISGHKSVSWYQQVLGQGPQFIFQYYEKEERGRGNFPDRFSARQFPNYSSELNVNALLLGDSALYLCASSISSTGEGSGELFFGEGSRLTVL.

The chain couples TRBV6-5 to TRBJ1-2; D call uncertain. Germline V gene data show CDR1 as MNHEY and CDR2 as SVGAGI. V shed 2 bases and J shed 0 bases, with 7 bases lying between them. This CDR3 contains 14 residues. The CDR3, as DNA: TGTGCCAGCAGTTACAGAACAGCTAACTATGGCTACACCTTC. Translation gives CASSYRTANYGYTF.

This clone was seen just once. Other nucleotide sequences from this sample produce the same CDR3. The J gene is TRBJ2-7, the V gene TRBV6-2 or TRBV6-3; TRBD1 matches 8 bases. This CDR3 has 13 amino acids. Losses at the gene ends were 5 bases for V and 4 bases for J; bases not matched to a gene: 4. Germline V lookup: CDR1 MNHEY, CDR2 SVGEGT. The CDR3, as DNA: TGTGCCAGCAGTCGACAGGGGTTTTACGAGCAGTACTTC. Encoded protein: CASSRQGFYEQYF.

Worth noting for this clone: Other DNA sequences from this sample encode an identical CDR3 as well. This chain connects TRBV3-1 (or the pseudogene TRBV3-2) to TRBJ1-1; D not resolved. The CDR3 has 14 amino acids. V was clipped by 0 bases and J by 4 bases, with 9 bases between them. The germline V gene has CDR1 LGHDT and CDR2 YNNKEL (reference sequence). The CDR3 loop is CASSQEGGVTEAFF. CDR3 nucleotides: TGTGCCAGCAGCCAAGAAGGCGGTGTCACTGAAGCTTTCTTT.

The V and J genes are TRBV7-2 and TRBJ1-4, with 7 bases identical to TRBD1. Germline assignment: CDR1 SGHTA and CDR2 FQGNSA. The trim removed 3 bases at V and 7 bases at J, leaving 5 bases unmatched. This CDR3 is built from 14 residues. CDR3 DNA: TGTGCCAGCAGCTTGGTGGCAGGGGGTGAAAAACTGTTTTTT. Protein sequence: CASSLVAGGEKLFF.